The source of this T cell receptor (beta chain) is a study of T cell responses to AZD1222 COVID-19 vaccine (dated by TCRdb to the early 2020s). Notes on the research overall: A total of 230 to 250 trial participants underwent TCR sequencing, of whom about 210 had received two doses of AZD1222 and roughly 26 had received two doses of the MenACWY control vaccine. Enrollment into the trials was organized by age into subgroups of 18-55, 56-69 and 70-plus years, and those subgroups contained approximately 160, 26 and 62 TCR-sequenced participants, respectively. Here is what the overall study found, with its caveats: Epitopes outside the regions mutated in the B.1.351 and B.1.1.7 variants were reportedly recognized by nearly half of the unique spike-specific TCRs. After two AZD1222 doses, both the breadth and the depth of spike-specific TCRs were significantly higher than at day 0 and than in MenACWY recipients. Because no day 14 peak-response samples were available, repertoires were characterized only after the peak T cell response. Participants were mostly white British and included more females than males, and it was suggested by the authors that clonal diversity may have been underestimated. In the small 56-69-year group, the increase in depth fell short of significance, most likely because of low power. Vaccine-associated CD4 TCRs spanned the whole spike protein, with dominant responses in regions 160-218 and 743-854. Conclusions about previously exposed vaccinees are limited, since just 5 to 7 AZD1222 recipients were seropositive for SARS-CoV-2 at baseline.

The CDR3 regions of human TCRbeta chains were subjected to immunosequencing. Under the source paper's analysis protocol: TCRs in the repertoires were matched against a reference library of SARS-CoV-2-specific TCRs that had been generated with the MIRA antigen-specificity platform. Breadth meant the fraction of unique TCRs that were SARS-CoV-2-associated, whereas depth meant the fraction of total T cells that were SARS-CoV-2-associated. Using the MIRA data, every spike-specific TCR was mapped to the spike region that the TCR reacted to and assigned to either a CD4 or a CD8 class. Log10-transformed breadth and depth values were compared by one-way ANOVA with Sidak's multiple comparisons tests. TCRdb re-hosts the immuneACCESS table, in-frame sequences only. Its copies lack some clones; in the studies checked, an unresolved V gene accounts for under half of them, and the cause for the rest is not known. That table gives V, J and clone size, and the DNA gave D and trimming. The table for this sample lists around 15,000 clones; roughly four fifths of them were counted only once. The ten biggest clones cover 30% to 40% of the sample.

The sample's time point label, in plain terms: about 28 days (+/-7) after the second vaccine dose. Because spike-specific TCR depth and breadth did not differ between the two schedules, AZD1222 recipients who got a second dose at roughly 4 weeks were pooled with those who got a second dose at roughly 12 weeks. Vaccinee samples came from UK trials COV001 and COV002, including a single-blind randomized controlled phase 2/3 trial of AZD1222 (ChAdOx1 nCoV-19) in healthy adults. Trial participant PBMC samples were collected at day 0 and day 28 after the second dose for TCRbeta chain sequencing. The germline V gene gives CDR1 as MNHEY and CDR2 as SVGAGI. The cysteine opens and the phenylalanine closes a CDR3 of 14 amino acids. The read is trimmed to its CDR3 DNA, 42 bases read in frame from base 1. V was cut back by 6 bases and J by 4 bases, leaving a gap of 15 bases between them. As concerns this clone: Its antigen remains unidentified. The record has no base qualities; no much larger clone is one base away.

The sequencing here drew on peripheral blood, taken 28 days after the second AZD1222 dose. The clonotype was recovered from an adult who received the AZD1222 COVID-19 vaccine. The sequence is built from TRBV6-5 and TRBJ1-2, with TRBD1 as a weak D call on 6 bases. For the CDR3, the sequence is CASRKLDSFYGYTF. The nucleotide sequence reads as follows: TGTGCCAGCAGAAAACTGGACAGTTTCTATGGCTACACCTTC.